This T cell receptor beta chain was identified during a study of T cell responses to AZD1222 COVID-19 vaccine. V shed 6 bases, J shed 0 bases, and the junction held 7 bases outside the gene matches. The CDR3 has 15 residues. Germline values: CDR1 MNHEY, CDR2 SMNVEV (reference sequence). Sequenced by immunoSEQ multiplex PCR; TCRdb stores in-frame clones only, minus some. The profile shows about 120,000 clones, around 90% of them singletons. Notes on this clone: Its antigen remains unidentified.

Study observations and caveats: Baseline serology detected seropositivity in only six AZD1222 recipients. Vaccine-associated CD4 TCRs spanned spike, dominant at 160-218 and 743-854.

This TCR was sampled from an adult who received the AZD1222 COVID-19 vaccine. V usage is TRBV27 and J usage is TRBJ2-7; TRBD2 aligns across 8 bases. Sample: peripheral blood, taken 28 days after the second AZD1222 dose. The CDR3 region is CASSFSGVSSYEQYF. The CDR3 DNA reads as TGTGCCAGCAGCTTTAGCGGGGTGTCCTCCTACGAGCAGTACTTC.